The 10 T cell receptor beta chains given below trace back to one sample, sequenced in a study of tumor-infiltrating lymphocytes in glioblastoma multiforme. Three nested ARM-PCR rounds with V-beta and C-beta primers built TCRB libraries. TCRdb used MiXCR to reprocess the multiplex PCR reads, holding one entry per CDR3 protein. This table holds around 10,000 distinct CDR3 sequences, about 65% found once. Sequenced material: brain tumor tissue. These receptors were taken from a male donor with glioblastoma.

The chain employs TRBV30 and TRBJ1-6; no reliable D call. V gave up 3 bases and J gave up 5 bases, with 5 bases separating them. Germline V gene lookup returns CDR1 GTSNPN and CDR2 SVGIG (reference sequence). The length of the CDR3 is 12 residues. This CDR3 is CAWSRDNSPLHF. CDR3 nucleotides: TGTGCCTGGAGCAGAGATAATTCACCCCTCCACTTT.

On this clonotype: At one of its ends the junction is not consistent with the germline gene, which may arise from a read error. The gene calls are TRBV5-6 and TRBJ2-3; D is uncertain. CDR3 length: 13 residues. The germline CDR1 and CDR2 sequences are SGHDT and YYEEEE. CDR3 protein: CASSLLTPDTRYF. DNA of the CDR3: TGTGCCAGCAGCTTACTTACTCCAGATACGCGGTATTTT. The entire variable domain, with the rest obtained from reference TRBV5-6 and TRBJ2-3, is as follows: DAGVTQSPTHLIKTRGQQVTLRCSPKSGHDTVSWYQQALGQGPQFIFQYYEEEERQRGNFPDRFSGHQFPNYSSELNVNALLLGDSALYLCASSLLTPDTRYFGPGTRLTVL.

About this clonotype: This sequence may be a read error, since a much larger clone differs from it by one base. The chain recombines TRBV11-3 with TRBJ2-5, with TRBD2 identical over 9 bases. CDR3 size: 14 residues. Germline V gene data show CDR1 as SGHNT and CDR2 as YENEEA. As DNA, the CDR3 is TGTGCCAGCAGCCGCGGGAGGGCCTCAGAGGCCCAGTACTTC. Its protein product is CASSRGRASEAQYF.

As for this clonotype: Given a much more abundant clone one base away, this may be a read error. The chain uses TRBV11-2 and TRBJ2-2, with D hard to call. Germline CDR1 is SGHAT and CDR2 is FQNNGV. The CDR3 is made up of 14 amino acids. The CDR3 coding sequence is TGTACCAGCAGCTTAGATCTCGTCACCGGGGAGCTGTTTTTT. Protein sequence: CTSSLDLVTGELFF.

Notes on this clonotype: This CDR3 fails to terminate in the conserved phenylalanine or tryptophan, so it likely reflects a read error. The chain carries TRBV11-1 and TRBJ2-7; 10 nucleotides match TRBD1. Germline CDR1 reads SGHAT; CDR2 reads FQDESV (reference sequence). V was clipped by 3 bases and J by 6 bases; unmatched bases: 11. This CDR3 is built from 16 residues. CDR3 amino acids: CASSLARLDRGCEQYS. Here the CDR3 DNA reads TGTGCCAGCAGCTTGGCGCGTCTGGACAGGGGGTGCGAGCAGTACTCC.

Details on this clonotype: An end of the junction differs from the germline gene, which may be a read error. The chain uses TRBV20-1 and TRBJ1-4, with unresolved D. This CDR3 spans 16 amino acids. Germline-derived CDR1 and CDR2 are DFQATT and SNEGSKA (reference sequence). The CDR3 DNA reads TGCAGTGCTAGAGAGGAGGACGCCCCAGCGGAGGAAAAACTGTCCTTT. Translation gives CSAREEDAPAEEKLSF.

This clonotype was found once. J is TRBJ2-7 and V is TRBV4-2; TRBD2 aligns across 9 bases. The CDR3 length is 15 residues. Germline CDR1 is LGHNA and CDR2 is YNFKEQ. The junction had 4 bases not matched to a gene; V was cut back by 1 base and J by 3 bases. This chain's CDR3 is CASSQGLAERYEQYF. For the CDR3, the DNA is TGTGCCAGCAGCCAAGGACTAGCGGAACGCTACGAGCAGTACTTC.

The chain uses TRBV6-2 or TRBV6-3 and TRBJ2-1, with D unclear. With 4 bases removed from V and 3 bases from J, the gap between germline ends came to 7 bases. The CDR3 covers 13 residues. CDR1 is MNHEY and CDR2 is SVGEGT in the germline V gene. In nucleotides, the CDR3 is TGTGCCAGCAGTTTCAGGAGCTACAATGAGCAGTTCTTC. Its protein product is CASSFRSYNEQFF.

V gene TRBV29-1 combines with J gene TRBJ1-6; a weak D match, TRBD1 (6 bases). Germline loops: CDR1 SQVTM, CDR2 ANQGSEA. Trimming removed 4 bases from V and 10 bases from J, with 14 bases in between. This CDR3 comprises 13 residues. The CDR3 nucleotides read TGCAGCGTTGCCGTGGACAGAAAATCACCCCTCCACTTT. Residues: CSVAVDRKSPLHF. Full variable domain (remainder filled in from reference TRBV29-1 and TRBJ1-6): SAVISQKPSRDICQRGTSLTIQCQVDSQVTMMFWYRQQPGQSLTLIATANQGSEATYESGFVIDKFPISRPNLTFSTLTVSNMSPEDSSIYLCSVAVDRKSPLHFGNGTRLTVT.

The chain recombines TRBV5-1 with TRBJ2-5, with TRBD1 identical over 10 bases. Germline V gene data show CDR1 as SGHRS and CDR2 as YFSETQ. The CDR3 spans 14 residues. The trim removed 6 bases at V and 5 bases at J, leaving 7 bases unmatched. The CDR3 nucleotides read TGCGCCAGCACCACGGGACAGGGGTTGGAGACCCAGTACTTC. Translation: CASTTGQGLETQYF. The whole variable domain, filled in from reference TRBV5-1 and TRBJ2-5, reads KAGVTQTPRYLIKTRGQQVTLSCSPISGHRSVSWYQQTPGQGLQFLFEYFSETQRNKGNFPGRFSGRQFSNSRSEMNVSTLELGDSALYLCASTTGQGLETQYFGPGTRLLVL.